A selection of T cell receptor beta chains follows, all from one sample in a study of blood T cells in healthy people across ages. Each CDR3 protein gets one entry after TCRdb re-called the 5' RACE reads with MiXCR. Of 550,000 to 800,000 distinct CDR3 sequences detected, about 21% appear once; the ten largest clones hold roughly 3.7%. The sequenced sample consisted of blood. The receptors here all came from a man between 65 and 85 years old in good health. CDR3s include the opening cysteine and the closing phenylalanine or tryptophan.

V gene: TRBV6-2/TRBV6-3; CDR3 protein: CASSYFRPGQGDEQYF
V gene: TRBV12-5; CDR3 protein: CASALSGAPYEQYF
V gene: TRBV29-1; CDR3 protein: CSVVGGKSSYNEQFF
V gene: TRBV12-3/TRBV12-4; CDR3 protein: CASSDTHSGLNYEQYF
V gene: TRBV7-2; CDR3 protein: CASSIRLVLSTDTQYF
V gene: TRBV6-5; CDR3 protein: CASSLGGALYGYTF
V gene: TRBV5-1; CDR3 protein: CASQRQGSYEQYF
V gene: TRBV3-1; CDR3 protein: CASSLVPGLAANTGELFF
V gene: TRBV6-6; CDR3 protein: CASTSSGGVGYGYTF
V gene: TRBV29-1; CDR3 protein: CSVDGLAGDPETQYF